Shown below are 13 T cell receptor beta chains from a single sample sequenced in a study of T cells and Merkel cell carcinoma outcomes. TCRdb keeps only in-frame clones here, not all; method: immunoSEQ multiplex PCR. Of 15,000 to 25,000 clones listed, more than 65% are singletons. The material sequenced was tumor tissue from Merkel cell carcinoma. The receptors here all came from a human donor with Merkel cell carcinoma.

The rearrangement joins TRBV7-9 to TRBJ1-2, with D perhaps TRBD1 (6 bases). This CDR3 has 14 residues. Trimming shortened V by 3 bases and J by 3 bases, and 11 bases separated the two germline ends. Germline CDR1 and CDR2: SEHNR and FQNEAQ (reference sequence). For the CDR3, the DNA is TGTGCCAGCAGCTTCCGGGACAAGGACTATGGCTACACCTTC. Its translation is CASSFRDKDYGYTF.

The genes are TRBV18 and TRBJ1-1; D uncertain. Germline V gene sequence: CDR1 KGHSH, CDR2 LQKENI. The CDR3 extends over 11 amino acids. Between the trimmed V and J ends, which lost 6 bases and 7 bases, there was a span of 9 bases. CDR3 protein: CASSARIEAFF. The CDR3, as DNA: TGTGCCAGCTCCGCTAGGATTGAAGCTTTCTTT.

The CDR3 DNA follows: TGTGCCAGCTCACCAGTGAGATATGGCTACACCTTC. It codes for CASSPVRYGYTF. The chain carries TRBV18 and TRBJ1-2; D not resolved. Germline V gene sequence: CDR1 KGHSH, CDR2 LQKENI. The V and J ends lost 2 bases and 5 bases respectively, with 6 bases between them. The CDR3 totals 12 residues.

The V gene is TRBV5-1, the J gene TRBJ1-2; 10 nucleotides match TRBD1. The CDR3 consists of 17 residues. CDR1 is SGHRS and CDR2 is YFSETQ in the germline V gene. Trimming at V came to 0 bases and at J to 8 bases, leaving 13 bases not matched to a gene. The CDR3, as DNA: TGCGCCAGCAGCTTGGGACAGGGGGCGCCCCCTCCTCGCGGCTACACCTTC. As protein: CASSLGQGAPPPRGYTF. The complete variable domain, with remaining parts taken from reference TRBV5-1 and TRBJ1-2, reads KAGVTQTPRYLIKTRGQQVTLSCSPISGHRSVSWYQQTPGQGLQFLFEYFSETQRNKGNFPGRFSGRQFSNSRSEMNVSTLELGDSALYLCASSLGQGAPPPRGYTFGSGTRLTVV.

The chain links TRBV30 to TRBJ1-4; D remains ambiguous. The germline V gene encodes CDR1 GTSNPN and CDR2 SVGIG (reference sequence). V lost 3 bases to trimming and J lost 0 bases, with 11 bases between them. CDR3 length: 15 amino acids. This CDR3 reads CAWRETGATNEKLFF. The CDR3 region has the DNA TGTGCCTGGAGGGAGACCGGAGCAACTAATGAAAAACTGTTTTTT.

The J gene is TRBJ2-3, the V gene TRBV11-2; D is perhaps TRBD2 (6 bases). V gave up 4 bases and J gave up 5 bases, with 19 bases separating them. CDR1 is SGHAT and CDR2 is FQNNGV in the germline V gene. The CDR3 consists of 16 residues. CDR3 amino acids: CASSYGDGGFLDTQYF. The CDR3 DNA reads TGTGCCAGCAGCTATGGGGACGGGGGATTTTTAGATACGCAGTATTTT.

The chain links TRBV5-4 to TRBJ2-1; D unclear. V was pared by 10 bases and J by 7 bases, with 12 bases between. Germline CDR1 reads SGHNT; CDR2 reads YYREEE (reference sequence). This CDR3 is 11 amino acids long. The CDR3 here is CAYHYANEQFF. CDR3 nucleotides: TGTGCCTACCATTATGCGAATGAGCAGTTCTTC.

As DNA, the CDR3 is TGCGCCAGCAGCTTGTGGTTCGACGGAATCGATGTCGAGCAGTACTTC. It specifies CASSLWFDGIDVEQYF. The chain combines TRBV5-1 with TRBJ2-7; D is unresolved. V lost 1 base to trimming and J lost 6 bases, with 20 bases between them. Germline CDR1 SGHRS, CDR2 YFSETQ. The CDR3 length is 16 residues.

The chain carries TRBV10-3 and TRBJ2-5; D could derive from TRBD1 or TRBD2 (5 bases each). V shed 0 bases and J shed 4 bases, with 9 bases lying between them. The CDR3 is 14 amino acids. In germline, CDR1 is ENHRY, CDR2 SYGVKD. The CDR3 is CAISESAGAETQYF. In DNA form, the CDR3 reads TGTGCCATCAGTGAGTCAGCCGGGGCAGAGACCCAGTACTTC.

Details on this clone: Germline and junction disagree at one end, which may indicate a read error. V gene TRBV11-3 combines with J gene TRBJ2-2; 7 positions agree with TRBD1. The CDR3 contains 16 residues. Germline V gives CDR1 SGHNT, CDR2 YENEEA. CDR3 sequence: CVSSSSGGKETGELFF. Written as DNA, the CDR3 is TGTGTCAGCAGCTCCTCAGGGGGTAAAGAGACCGGGGAGCTGTTTTTT.

V and J are TRBV7-9 and TRBJ2-1, with D perhaps matching TRBD2 (6 bases). This CDR3 has 14 amino acids. V was pared by 5 bases and J by 8 bases, with 16 bases between. Germline-derived CDR1 and CDR2 are SEHNR and FQNEAQ (reference sequence). The CDR3, as DNA: TGTGCCAGCAGCCCGGGGGTCCGTTGGGATGAGCAGTTCTTC. It codes for CASSPGVRWDEQFF.

This clone was picked up one time. CDR3 sequence reads: CASRRPGAEPGVYGYTF. In nucleotides, the CDR3 is TGTGCCAGCAGACGTCCGGGAGCCGAACCTGGAGTATATGGCTACACCTTC. The V gene is TRBV28, the J gene TRBJ1-2; the D is unclear. V was clipped by 6 bases and J by 5 bases, with 25 bases between them. The CDR3 runs 17 residues. CDR1 is MDHEN, CDR2 SYDVKM, per germline.

V usage is TRBV4-1 and J usage is TRBJ2-7; unclear D gene. Germline values: CDR1 MGHRA, CDR2 YSYEKL. This CDR3 is built from 14 residues. V was shortened by 1 base and J by 6 bases, with 13 bases between the two germline ends. The CDR3 loop reads CASSQVYTPGEQYF. The CDR3 DNA reads as TGCGCCAGCAGCCAAGTATATACACCCGGCGAGCAGTACTTC.